Each of the 2 T cell receptor beta chains below was sequenced from the same sample in a study of blood T cell repertoires in COVID-19. Some clones are missing from TCRdb's copy, which holds only in-frame ones; the method was immunoSEQ multiplex PCR. The table includes 85,000 to 120,000 clones, around four fifths detected once. Sequencing was done on a sample of peripheral blood. Receptor source: a man aged 35-49 years with active or convalescent COVID-19.

V and J are TRBV20-1 and TRBJ2-1; D is ambiguous. Trimming removed 6 bases at V and 6 bases at J, with 9 bases between. CDR3 length: 11 residues. Germline CDR1 DFQATT, CDR2 SNEGSKA (reference sequence). CDR3 in amino acids: CSAHRSNEQFF. CDR3 coding DNA: TGCAGTGCCCATCGGTCCAATGAGCAGTTCTTC.

CDR3 region: CASSPDRTGDGYTF. In nucleotides, the CDR3 is TGTGCCAGCTCACCGGACAGGACAGGGGACGGCTACACCTTC. The chain has TRBV18 and TRBJ1-2, with 9 bases aligning to TRBD1. CDR1 and CDR2 from the germline V gene are KGHSH and LQKENI. J lost 8 bases, V lost 3 bases, and 7 bases had no gene match. This CDR3 comprises 14 residues.